This TCR beta chain came from a study of CD8 T cells in ankylosing spondylitis. Overall study results and limits: Reactive arthritis synovial fluid and blood were previously reported to contain some motif variants. Disease-associated clones were CD8+ and fairly uncommon in peripheral blood. The study looked at matched synovial fluid samples from ankylosing spondylitis patients. Disease-linked clones were reported to be significantly enriched there. Apparently characteristic of ankylosing spondylitis blood was a TCR beta motif (roughly 8 highly homologous variants).

Points on this clonotype: What it binds is unknown.

5'-RACE, quantitative and with molecular barcodes, yielded the TCR beta libraries. TCRdb reanalysed the 5' RACE reads using MiXCR and keeps one entry per CDR3 protein. This sample has about 400,000 distinct CDR3 sequences; about 20% occur once, and the top ten carry roughly 16%. This clonotype was obtained from a male donor with ankylosing spondylitis. Sequencing used blood, either unsorted or a sorted T cell fraction (not recorded which).

In DNA, the CDR3 is TGTGCCAGCAGTCCCGACCTTGTATCCGGGGAGCTGTTTTTT. Amino acid sequence: CASSPDLVSGELFF. This sequence joins TRBV6-4 and TRBJ2-2; D not certain. Per germline, CDR1 MRHNA and CDR2 SNTAGT. Trimming removed 5 bases at V and 6 bases at J, with 13 bases between. The CDR3 has 14 residues.